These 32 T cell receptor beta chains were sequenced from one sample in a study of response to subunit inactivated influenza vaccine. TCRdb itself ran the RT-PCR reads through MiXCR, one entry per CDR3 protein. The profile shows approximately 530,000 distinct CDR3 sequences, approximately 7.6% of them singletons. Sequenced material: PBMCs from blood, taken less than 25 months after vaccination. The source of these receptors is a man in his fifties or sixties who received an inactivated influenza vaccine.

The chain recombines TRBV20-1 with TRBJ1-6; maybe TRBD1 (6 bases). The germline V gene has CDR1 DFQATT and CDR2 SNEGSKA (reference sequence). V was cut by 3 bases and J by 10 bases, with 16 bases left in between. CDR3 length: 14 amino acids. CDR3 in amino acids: CSAREGGLVSPLHF. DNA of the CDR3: TGCAGTGCTAGGGAAGGGGGGTTGGTGTCACCCCTCCACTTT.

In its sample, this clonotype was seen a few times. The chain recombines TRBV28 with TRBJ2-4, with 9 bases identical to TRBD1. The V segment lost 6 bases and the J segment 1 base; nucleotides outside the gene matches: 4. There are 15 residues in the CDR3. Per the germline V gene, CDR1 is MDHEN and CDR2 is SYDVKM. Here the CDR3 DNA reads TGTGCCAGCAGCGGACAGGGGATTGCCAAAAACATTCAGTACTTC. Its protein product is CASSGQGIAKNIQYF.

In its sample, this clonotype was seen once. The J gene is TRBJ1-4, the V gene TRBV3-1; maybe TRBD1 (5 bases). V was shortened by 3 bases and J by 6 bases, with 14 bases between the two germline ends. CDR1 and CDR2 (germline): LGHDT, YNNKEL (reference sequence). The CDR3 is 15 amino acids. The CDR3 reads CASSQHGPGYEKLFF. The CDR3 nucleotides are TGTGCCAGCAGCCAGCATGGGCCAGGGTATGAAAAACTGTTTTTT.

The CDR3 sequence: CASSLEGGGLVEQFF. The CDR3 DNA follows: TGTGCCAGCAGTCTAGAGGGGGGAGGGCTTGTTGAGCAGTTCTTC. The genes are TRBV12-3 or TRBV12-4 and TRBJ2-1, with D possibly TRBD2 on 7 matching bases. Deletions cut 5 bases from V and 9 bases from J, with 20 bases between. The CDR3 is 15 amino acids.

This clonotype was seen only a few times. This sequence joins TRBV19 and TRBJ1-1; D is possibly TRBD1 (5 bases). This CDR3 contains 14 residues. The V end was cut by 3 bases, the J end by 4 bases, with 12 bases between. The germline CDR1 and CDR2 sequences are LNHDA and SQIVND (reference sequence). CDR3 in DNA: TGTGCCAGTAGTATTGGGGCAAGGGCCACTGAAGCTTTCTTT. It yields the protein CASSIGARATEAFF.

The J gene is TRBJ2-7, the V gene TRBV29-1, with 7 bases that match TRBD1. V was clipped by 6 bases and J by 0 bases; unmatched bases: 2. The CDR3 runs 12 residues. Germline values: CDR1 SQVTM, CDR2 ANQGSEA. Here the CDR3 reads CSVRDSSYEQYF. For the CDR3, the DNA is TGCAGCGTGAGGGACAGCTCCTACGAGCAGTACTTC.

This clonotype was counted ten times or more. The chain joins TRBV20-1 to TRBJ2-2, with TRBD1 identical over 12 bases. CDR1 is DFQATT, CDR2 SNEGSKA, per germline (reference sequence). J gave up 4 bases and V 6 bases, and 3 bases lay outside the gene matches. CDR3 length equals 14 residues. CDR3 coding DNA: TGCAGTGCCCGGGGACAGGGGGCCACCGGGGAGCTGTTTTTT. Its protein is CSARGQGATGELFF.

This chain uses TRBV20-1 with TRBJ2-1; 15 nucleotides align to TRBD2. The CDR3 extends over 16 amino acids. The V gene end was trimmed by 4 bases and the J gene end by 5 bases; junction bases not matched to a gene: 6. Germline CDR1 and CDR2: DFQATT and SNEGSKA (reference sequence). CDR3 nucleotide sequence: TGCAGTGCTAAAGGACTAGCGGGGGGGCGCGACAATGAGCAGTTCTTC. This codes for CSAKGLAGGRDNEQFF.

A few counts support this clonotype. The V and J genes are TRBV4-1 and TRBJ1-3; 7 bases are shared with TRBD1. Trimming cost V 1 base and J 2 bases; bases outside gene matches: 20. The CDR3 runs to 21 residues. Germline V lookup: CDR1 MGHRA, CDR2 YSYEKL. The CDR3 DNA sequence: TGCGCCAGCAGCCAAGTACCGATTGGGGTAGGGCCAGGGGGTACTGGAAACACCATATATTTT. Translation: CASSQVPIGVGPGGTGNTIYF.

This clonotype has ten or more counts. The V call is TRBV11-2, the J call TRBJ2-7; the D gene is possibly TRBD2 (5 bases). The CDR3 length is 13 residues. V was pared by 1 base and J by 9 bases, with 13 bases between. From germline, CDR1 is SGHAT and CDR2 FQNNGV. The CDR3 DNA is TGTGCCAGCAGCTTAGGTTTAGCCGCGGGGCAGTACTTC. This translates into CASSLGLAAGQYF.

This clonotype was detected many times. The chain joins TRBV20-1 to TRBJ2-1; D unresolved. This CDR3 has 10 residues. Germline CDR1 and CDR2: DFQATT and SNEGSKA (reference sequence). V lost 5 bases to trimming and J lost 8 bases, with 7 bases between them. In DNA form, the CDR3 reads TGCAGTGCTCTAAAGGATGAGCAGTTCTTC. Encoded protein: CSALKDEQFF.

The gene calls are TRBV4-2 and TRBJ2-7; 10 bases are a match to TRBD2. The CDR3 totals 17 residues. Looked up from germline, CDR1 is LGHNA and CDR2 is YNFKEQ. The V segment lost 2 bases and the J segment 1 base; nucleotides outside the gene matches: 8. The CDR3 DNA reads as TGTGCCAGCAGCCAAAGGCTAGCGGGGGCGTCATCCTACGAGCAGTACTTC. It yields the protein CASSQRLAGASSYEQYF.

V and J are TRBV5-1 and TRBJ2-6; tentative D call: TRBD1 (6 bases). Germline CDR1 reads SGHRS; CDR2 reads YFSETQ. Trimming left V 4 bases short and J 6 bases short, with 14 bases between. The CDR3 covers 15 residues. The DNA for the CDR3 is TGCGCCAGCAGCCCCACAGGGTACAAGGCCAACGTCCTGACTTTC. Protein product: CASSPTGYKANVLTF.

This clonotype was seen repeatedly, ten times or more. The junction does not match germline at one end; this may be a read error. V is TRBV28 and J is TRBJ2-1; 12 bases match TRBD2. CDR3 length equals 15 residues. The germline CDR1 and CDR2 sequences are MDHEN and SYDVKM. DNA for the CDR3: TGCGCCAGTTCGACTAGCGGGAGCTCCTACAATGAGCAGTTCTTC. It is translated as CASSTSGSSYNEQFF.

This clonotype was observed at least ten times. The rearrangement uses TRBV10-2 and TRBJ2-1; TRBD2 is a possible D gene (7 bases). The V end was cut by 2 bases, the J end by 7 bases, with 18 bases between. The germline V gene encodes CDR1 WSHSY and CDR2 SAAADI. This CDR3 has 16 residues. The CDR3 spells CASSEIGGAIYNEQFF. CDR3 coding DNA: TGCGCCAGCAGTGAGATTGGGGGGGCGATCTATAATGAGCAGTTCTTC.

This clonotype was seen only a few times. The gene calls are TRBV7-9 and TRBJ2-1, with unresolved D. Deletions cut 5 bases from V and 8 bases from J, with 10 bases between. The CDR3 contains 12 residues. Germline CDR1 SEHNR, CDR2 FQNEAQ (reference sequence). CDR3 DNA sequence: TGTGCCAGCAGCCTGCGAGACCATGAGCAGTTCTTC. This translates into CASSLRDHEQFF.

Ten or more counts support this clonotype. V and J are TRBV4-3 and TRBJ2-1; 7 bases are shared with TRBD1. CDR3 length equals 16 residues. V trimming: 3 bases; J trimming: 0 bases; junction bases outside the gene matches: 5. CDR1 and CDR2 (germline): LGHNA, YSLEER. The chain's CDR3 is CASSHLGTDSYNEQFF. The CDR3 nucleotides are TGCGCCAGCAGCCACCTCGGGACAGACTCCTACAATGAGCAGTTCTTC.

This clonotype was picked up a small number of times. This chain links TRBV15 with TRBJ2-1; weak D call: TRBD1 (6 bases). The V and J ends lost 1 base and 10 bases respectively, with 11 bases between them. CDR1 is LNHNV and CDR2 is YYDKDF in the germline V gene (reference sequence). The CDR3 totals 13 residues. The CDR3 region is CATSRGQAWEQFF. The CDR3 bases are TGTGCCACCAGCAGAGGACAGGCCTGGGAGCAGTTCTTC.

The CDR3: CASTRTFFDQPQHF. In DNA form, the CDR3 reads TGTGCCAGCACTAGGACATTTTTTGATCAGCCCCAGCATTTT. The chain recombines TRBV6-1 with TRBJ1-5; tentative D call: TRBD1 (5 bases). This CDR3 has 14 amino acids. Trimming left V 7 bases short and J 5 bases short, with 15 bases between. Germline V gene lookup returns CDR1 MNHNS and CDR2 SASEGT.

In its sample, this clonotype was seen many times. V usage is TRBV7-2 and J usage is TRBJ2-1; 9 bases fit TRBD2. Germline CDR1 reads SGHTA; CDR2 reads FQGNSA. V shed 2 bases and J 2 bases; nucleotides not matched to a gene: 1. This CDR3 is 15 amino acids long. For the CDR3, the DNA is TGTGCCAGCAGCTTACTAGCGGGGACCTACAATGAGCAGTTCTTC. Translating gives CASSLLAGTYNEQFF.

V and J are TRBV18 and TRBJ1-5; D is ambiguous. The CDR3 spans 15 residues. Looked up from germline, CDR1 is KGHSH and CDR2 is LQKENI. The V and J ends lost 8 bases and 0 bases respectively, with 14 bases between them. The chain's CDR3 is CASRSGGNSNQPQHF. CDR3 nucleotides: TGTGCCAGCCGTTCCGGTGGGAATAGCAATCAGCCCCAGCATTTT. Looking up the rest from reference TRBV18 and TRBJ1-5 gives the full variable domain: NAGVMQNPRHLVRRRGQEARLRCSPMKGHSHVYWYRQLPEEGLKFMVYLQKENIIDESGMPKERFSAEFPKEGPSILRIQQVVRGDSAAYFCASRSGGNSNQPQHFGDGTRLSIL.

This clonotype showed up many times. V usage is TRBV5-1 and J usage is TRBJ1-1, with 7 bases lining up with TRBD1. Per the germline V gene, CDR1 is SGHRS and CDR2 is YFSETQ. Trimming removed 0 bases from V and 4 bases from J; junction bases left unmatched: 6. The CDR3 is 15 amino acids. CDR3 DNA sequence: TGCGCCAGCAGCTTGGGACAGGGTTTTGGCACTGAAGCTTTCTTT. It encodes CASSLGQGFGTEAFF.

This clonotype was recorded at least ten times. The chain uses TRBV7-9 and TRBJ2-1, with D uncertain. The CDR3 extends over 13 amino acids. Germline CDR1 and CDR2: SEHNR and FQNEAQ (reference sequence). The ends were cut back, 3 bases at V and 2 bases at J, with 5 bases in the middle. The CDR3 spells CASSLPPYNEQFF. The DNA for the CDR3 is TGTGCCAGCAGCTTGCCGCCCTACAATGAGCAGTTCTTC.

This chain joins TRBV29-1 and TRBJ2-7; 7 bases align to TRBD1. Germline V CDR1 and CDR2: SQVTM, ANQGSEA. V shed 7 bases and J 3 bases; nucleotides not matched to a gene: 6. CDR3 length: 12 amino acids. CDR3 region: CSAMTGYYEQYF. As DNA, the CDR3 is TGCAGCGCCATGACAGGGTACTACGAGCAGTACTTC.

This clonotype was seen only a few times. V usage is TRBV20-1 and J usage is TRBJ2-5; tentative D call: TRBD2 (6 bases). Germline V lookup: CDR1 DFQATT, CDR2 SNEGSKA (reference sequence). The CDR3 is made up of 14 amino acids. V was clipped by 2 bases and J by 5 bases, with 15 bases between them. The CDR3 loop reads CSARPTRPGETQYF. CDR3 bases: TGCAGTGCTAGACCGACTAGGCCTGGGGAGACCCAGTACTTC.

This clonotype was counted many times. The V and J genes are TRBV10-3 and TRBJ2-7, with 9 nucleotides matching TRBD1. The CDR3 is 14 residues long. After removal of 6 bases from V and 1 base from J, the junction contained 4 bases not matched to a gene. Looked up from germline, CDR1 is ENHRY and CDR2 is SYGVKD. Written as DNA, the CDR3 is TGTGCCATCAGGGGACAGGGTGGTTCCTACGAGCAGTACTTC. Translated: CAIRGQGGSYEQYF.

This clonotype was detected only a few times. CDR3 DNA: TGTGCCAGAAAGATCAGGGGGCCTAATGAAAAACTGTTTTTT. Translated, it gives CARKIRGPNEKLFF. The chain is built from TRBV9 and TRBJ1-4, with TRBD1 identical over 8 bases. Germline trimming cut 8 bases from V and 3 bases from J; bases unmatched to any gene: 6. The CDR3 extends over 14 amino acids. The germline CDR1 and CDR2 sequences are SGDLS and YYNGEE.

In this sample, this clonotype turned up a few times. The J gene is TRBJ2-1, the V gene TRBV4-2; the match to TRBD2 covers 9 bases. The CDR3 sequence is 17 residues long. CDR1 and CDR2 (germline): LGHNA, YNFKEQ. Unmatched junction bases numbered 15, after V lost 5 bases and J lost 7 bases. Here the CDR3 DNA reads TGTGCCAGCAGCGAAGGCCTAGCGGGAAATAGACGGAATGAGCAGTTCTTC. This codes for CASSEGLAGNRRNEQFF.

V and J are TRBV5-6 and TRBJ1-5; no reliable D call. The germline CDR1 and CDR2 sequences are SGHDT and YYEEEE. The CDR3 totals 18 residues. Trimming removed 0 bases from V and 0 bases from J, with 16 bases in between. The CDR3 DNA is TGTGCCAGCAGCTTGGTGAACTTCGAGATCTATAGCAATCAGCCCCAGCATTTT. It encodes CASSLVNFEIYSNQPQHF.

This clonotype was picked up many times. The CDR3 is CSASRREAFF. The CDR3 DNA follows: TGCAGTGCTAGTAGGAGAGAAGCTTTCTTT. The chain uses TRBV20-1 and TRBJ1-1; no firm D call. Per germline, CDR1 DFQATT and CDR2 SNEGSKA (reference sequence). The V and J ends lost 3 bases and 8 bases respectively, with 7 bases between them. This CDR3 region has 10 residues.

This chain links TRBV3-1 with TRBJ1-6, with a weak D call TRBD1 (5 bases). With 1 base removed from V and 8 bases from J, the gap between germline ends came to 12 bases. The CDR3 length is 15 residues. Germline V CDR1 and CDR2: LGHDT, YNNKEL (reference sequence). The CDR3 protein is CASSQVGRGHSPLHF. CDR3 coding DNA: TGTGCCAGCAGCCAAGTGGGTAGGGGACATTCACCCCTCCACTTT.

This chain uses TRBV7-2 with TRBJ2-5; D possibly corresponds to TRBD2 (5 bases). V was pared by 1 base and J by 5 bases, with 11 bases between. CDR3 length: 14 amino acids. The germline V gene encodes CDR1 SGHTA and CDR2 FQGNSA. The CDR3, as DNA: TGTGCCAGCAGCTTAGACCGGCCGGGGGAGACCCAGTACTTC. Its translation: CASSLDRPGETQYF.